This TCR beta chain was captured by sequencing in a study of beta chain features in type 1 diabetes. Study-wide results and caveats: Naive, central memory and Treg TCRB repertoires seemed to resemble each other more closely in patients than they did in healthy donors.

Populations obtained by sorting all exceeded 98% purity. V was trimmed by 0 bases and J by 5 bases, leaving 14 bases between them. The germline V gene encodes CDR1 GTSNPN and CDR2 SVGIG (reference sequence). This CDR3 region has 15 residues. The study reverse transcribed the entire isolated RNA, so it sequenced expressed TCRB transcripts. Roughly 3.5 million reads per sample were averaged for naive, central memory and regulatory samples. Profiled with immunoSEQ multiplex PCR; TCRdb holds only in-frame clones, not every one. This table has over 120,000 clones, around a tenth appearing once. On this clone: Its antigen is not identified.

Material: central memory CD4+ T cells from blood. The sequence came from a young man in good health. This sequence joins TRBV30 and TRBJ2-1, with D possibly being TRBD1 (6 bases). CDR3 sequence reads: CAWSVGDILNNEQFF. The CDR3 DNA sequence: TGTGCCTGGAGTGTAGGGGACATATTAAACAATGAGCAGTTCTTC. Looking up the rest from reference TRBV30 and TRBJ2-1 gives the full variable domain: SQTIHQWPATLVQPVGSPLSLECTVEGTSNPNLYWYRQAAGRGLQLLFYSVGIGQISSEVPQNLSASRPQDRQFILSSKKLLLSDSGFYLCAWSVGDILNNEQFFGPGTRLTVL.